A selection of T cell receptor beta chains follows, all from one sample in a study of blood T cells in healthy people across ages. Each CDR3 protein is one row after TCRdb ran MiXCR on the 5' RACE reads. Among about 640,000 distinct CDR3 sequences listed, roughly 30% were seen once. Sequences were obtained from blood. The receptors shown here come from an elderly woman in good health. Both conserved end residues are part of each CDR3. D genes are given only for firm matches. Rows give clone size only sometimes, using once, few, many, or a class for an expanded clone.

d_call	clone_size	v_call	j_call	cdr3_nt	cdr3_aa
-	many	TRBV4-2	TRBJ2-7	TGTGCCAGCAGCTCCTTAGGGGGGGATCCCTACGAGCAGTACTTC	CASSSLGGDPYEQYF
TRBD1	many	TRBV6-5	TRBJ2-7	TGTGCCAGCGGGGGGACAGGGTACGAGCAGTACTTC	CASGGTGYEQYF
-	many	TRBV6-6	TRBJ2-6	TGTGCCAGCAGACAGGACTCTGGGGCCAACGTCCTGACTTTC	CASRQDSGANVLTF
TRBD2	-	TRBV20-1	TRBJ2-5	TGCAGTGCCCTCGAGGACGGGGACTACCCTCGGGAGCAGTACTTC	CSALEDGDYPREQYF
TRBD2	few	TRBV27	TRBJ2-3	TGTGCCAGCAGCCTGATCGGGACTAGCGACGATACGCAGTATTTT	CASSLIGTSDDTQYF
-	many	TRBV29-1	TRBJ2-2	TGCAGCGGCCGGGACAAGACGAACACCGGGGAGCTGTTTTTT	CSGRDKTNTGELFF
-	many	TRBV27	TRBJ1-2	TGTGCCAGCAGTTTATTTGGGTATGGCTACACCTTC	CASSLFGYGYTF
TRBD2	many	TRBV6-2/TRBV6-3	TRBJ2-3	TGTGCCAGCAGGCTAGCGGCCGTTGCAGATACGCAGTATTTT	CASRLAAVADTQYF
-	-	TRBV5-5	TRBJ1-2	TGTGCCAGCAGCTCGGAGGGACACTCCGACTACACCTTC	CASSSEGHSDYTF
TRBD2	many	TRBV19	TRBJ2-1	TGTGCCAGTAGGGGCGGGGGAGGGCCAGAGTTCTTC	CASRGGGGPEFF
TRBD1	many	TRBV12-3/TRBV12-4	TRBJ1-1	TGTGCCAGCAGTTTTCTCAGGGGGGGGACTGAAGCTTTCTTT	CASSFLRGGTEAFF
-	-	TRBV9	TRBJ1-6	TGTGCCAGCAGCGAGGACAGACTAGACTATAATTCACCCCTCCACTTT	CASSEDRLDYNSPLHF
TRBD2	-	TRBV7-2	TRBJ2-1	TGTGCCAGCAGCTCCCGGGGAGCGGGGGCCATCTCCTACAATGAGCAGTTCTTC	CASSSRGAGAISYNEQFF
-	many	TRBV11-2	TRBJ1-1	TGTGCCAGCAGCCTAGGCCCAGGCGGAGCTTTCTTT	CASSLGPGGAFF
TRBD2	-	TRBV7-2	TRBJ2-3	TGTGCCAGCAGCTTACGGGGGGGAGGAGGCACAGATACGCAGTATTTT	CASSLRGGGGTDTQYF
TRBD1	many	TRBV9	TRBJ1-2	TGTGCCAGCAGCGTATCGACAGGGGGCTATGGCTACACCTTC	CASSVSTGGYGYTF
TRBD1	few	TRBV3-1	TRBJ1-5	TGTGCCAGCAGCCAAGTCAGGGGGCTCGGGATTCAGCCCCAGCATTTT	CASSQVRGLGIQPQHF
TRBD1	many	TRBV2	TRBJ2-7	TGTGCCAGCAGCGATGACAGGGGGCCCGACTACGAGCAGTACTTC	CASSDDRGPDYEQYF
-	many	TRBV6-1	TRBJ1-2	TGTGCCAGCATTCCAAACGGGGGTTTCTATGGCTACACCTTC	CASIPNGGFYGYTF
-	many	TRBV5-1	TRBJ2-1	TGCGCCAGCAGCTTGGACCTGGGGTCCTACAATGAGCAGTTCTTC	CASSLDLGSYNEQFF
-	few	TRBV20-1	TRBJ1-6	TGCAGTGCTGGGGGGAACCGGGACGGTGGACTCTCACCCCGCCACTTT	CSAGGNRDGGLSPRHF
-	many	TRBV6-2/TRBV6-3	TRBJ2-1	TGTGCCAGCAGTTACCTTTACGGGCAGGGCCGATTATACAATGAGCAGTTCTTC	CASSYLYGQGRLYNEQFF
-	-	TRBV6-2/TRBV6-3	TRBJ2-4	TGTGCCAGCAGTTACGTAACAGGGGGGGTATCCAAAAACATTCAGTACTTC	CASSYVTGGVSKNIQYF
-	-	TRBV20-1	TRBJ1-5	TGCAGTGCTAGTAAGGGACCCAATAGCAATCAGCCCCAGCATTTT	CSASKGPNSNQPQHF
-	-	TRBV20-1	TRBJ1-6	TGCAGTGCTAGACCAAGCGATAATTCACCCCTCCACTTT	CSARPSDNSPLHF
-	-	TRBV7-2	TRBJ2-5	TGTGCCAGCAGCTTAAGATCGAGGGGCCACCTACAAGAGACCCAGTACTTC	CASSLRSRGHLQETQYF
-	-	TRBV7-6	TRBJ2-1	TGTGCCAGCAGCCTAACCCCGACTAGTGGATACAATGAGCAGTTCTTC	CASSLTPTSGYNEQFF
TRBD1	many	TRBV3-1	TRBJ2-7	TGTGCCAGCAGCCATGGGACAGGGGTTTATGAGCAGTACTTC	CASSHGTGVYEQYF
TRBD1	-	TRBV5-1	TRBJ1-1	TGCGCCAGAAGCCCTGGACAGGGGCGGAACACTGAAGCTCTCTTT	CARSPGQGRNTEALF
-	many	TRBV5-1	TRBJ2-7	TGCGCCAGCAGCTTGGCCAGGGCGGACCACGAGCAGTACTTC	CASSLARADHEQYF
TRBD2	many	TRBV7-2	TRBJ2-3	TGTGCCAGCAGCAAGACTAGCGGGGGGGCTGATACGCAGTATTTT	CASSKTSGGADTQYF
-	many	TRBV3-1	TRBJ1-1	TGTGCCAGCAGCCAATTACAGAGAAACACTGAAGCTTTCTTT	CASSQLQRNTEAFF
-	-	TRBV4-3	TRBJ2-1	TGCGCCAGCAGCCAAGATAGGAAGGGGGGGCCCACCCAGCGGGCTTACAATGAGCAGTTCTTC	CASSQDRKGGPTQRAYNEQFF
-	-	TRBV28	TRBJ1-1	TGTGCCAGCAACATGAACACTGAAGCTTTCTTT	CASNMNTEAFF
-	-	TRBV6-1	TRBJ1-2	TGTGCCAGCAGTGAACATGGACAAATCTATGGCTACACCTTC	CASSEHGQIYGYTF
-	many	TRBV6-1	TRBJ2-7	TGTGCCAGCCGCCAGAGCTCCTACGAGCAGTACTTC	CASRQSSYEQYF
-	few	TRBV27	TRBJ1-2	TGTGCCTGCAGCCCCGGGGGGTTCCACTATGGCTACACCTTC	CACSPGGFHYGYTF
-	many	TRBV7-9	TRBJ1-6	TGTGCCAGCAGCTTAGGAGGGCCGCGCAATTCACCCCTCCACTTT	CASSLGGPRNSPLHF
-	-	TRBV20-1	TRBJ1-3	TGCAGTGCTAGAGGTTCAGGGGCTGGAAACACCATATATTTT	CSARGSGAGNTIYF
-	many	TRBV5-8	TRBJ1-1	TGTGCCAGCAGCGTCGGGATTTCAATGAACACTGAAGCTTTCTTT	CASSVGISMNTEAFF
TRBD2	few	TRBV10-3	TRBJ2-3	TGTGCCATCAGAAGCCAACTAGCGGGGAGCACAGATACGCAGTATTTT	CAIRSQLAGSTDTQYF
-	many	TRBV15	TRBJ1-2	TGTGCCACCAGCAGGCCGGACACCACTAACTATGGCTACACCTTC	CATSRPDTTNYGYTF
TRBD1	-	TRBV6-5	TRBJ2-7	TGTGCCAGCAGTTACGCCCGGACAGGGGCGGCCTCCTACGAGCAGTACTTC	CASSYARTGAASYEQYF
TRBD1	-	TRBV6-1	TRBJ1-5	TGTGCCAGCAGTGACAGGGGGGCCGGTCAGCCCCAGCATTTT	CASSDRGAGQPQHF
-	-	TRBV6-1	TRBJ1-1	TGTGCCAGCAGTGAACGGAGGCCCTCGGGAGCTTTCTTT	CASSERRPSGAFF
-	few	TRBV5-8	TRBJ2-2	TGTGCCAGCAGTGTCAGATTGATGAGAGTCACCGGGGAGCTGTTTTTT	CASSVRLMRVTGELFF
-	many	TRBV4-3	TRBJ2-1	TGCGCCAGCAGCCAAGATGGGGCAGGGAGTGCGTACAATGAGCAGTTCTTC	CASSQDGAGSAYNEQFF
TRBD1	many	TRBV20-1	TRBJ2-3	TGCAGTGCTATCTCTCAGGGGGTGAGCACAGATACGCAGTATTTT	CSAISQGVSTDTQYF
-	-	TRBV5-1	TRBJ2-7	TGCGCCAGCAGCCCGTGGGGGGACGAGCAGTACTTC	CASSPWGDEQYF
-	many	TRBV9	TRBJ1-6	TGTGCCAGCAGCGTAGGTAATTCACCCCTCCACTTT	CASSVGNSPLHF
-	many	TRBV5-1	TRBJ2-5	TGCGCCAGCAGCTTGGCCGGCGCTCCCCGCGGGACCCAGTACTTC	CASSLAGAPRGTQYF
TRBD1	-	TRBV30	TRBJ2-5	TGTACCTGGACCTTCGGGACAGCAGGGGAGCAGTACTTC	CTWTFGTAGEQYF
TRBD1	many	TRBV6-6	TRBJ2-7	TGTGCCAGCAGTCTCCCAGGGGGCTACGAGCAGTACTTC	CASSLPGGYEQYF